This is a list of T cell receptor beta chains from one sample in a study of radiation and T cells in renal cell carcinoma. Sequencing used immunoSEQ multiplex PCR; TCRdb keeps in-frame clones, though not all of them. The sample lists approximately 170,000 clones; around 89% were seen once. The source material was blood, sampled from a patient whose treatment included radiotherapy and nephrectomy. Receptors were obtained from a woman in her 50s with renal cell carcinoma. Both conserved end residues are part of each CDR3. A D gene is named only where the DNA matches it firmly. Only some rows state a clone size, as once, few, many or a class for expanded clones.

TRBV6-4	TRBJ2-7	TRBD1	-	CASTELSPVVQGNTEQYF	TGTGCCAGCACCGAGCTCTCCCCGGTGGTACAGGGGAATACCGAGCAGTACTTC
TRBV5-6	TRBJ2-3	TRBD1	-	CASSSLNRGGTDTQYF	TGTGCCAGCAGCTCCTTAAACAGGGGGGGCACAGATACGCAGTATTTT
TRBV7-8	TRBJ2-7	-	-	CASSLASRQGQYF	TGTGCCAGCAGCTTAGCGTCCCGTCAGGGGCAGTACTTC
TRBV5-1	TRBJ2-1	-	once	CASSLGTGYNEQFF	TGCGCCAGCAGCTTGGGGACGGGATACAATGAGCAGTTCTTC
TRBV2	TRBJ1-4	-	-	CASSERSSEKLFF	TGTGCCAGCAGTGAAAGGTCTAGCGAAAAACTGTTTTTT
TRBV5-1	TRBJ1-3	-	once	CASSLAEGFSGNTIYF	TGCGCCAGCAGCTTGGCCGAGGGTTTCTCTGGAAACACCATATATTTT
TRBV19	TRBJ1-3	-	-	CASSIFGTASGNTIYF	TGTGCCAGTAGTATATTCGGGACCGCATCTGGAAACACCATATATTTT
TRBV2	TRBJ2-1	-	-	CASSTSHSLSSYNEQFF	TGTGCCAGCAGTACATCCCACAGCCTTAGCTCCTACAATGAGCAGTTCTTC
TRBV6-6	TRBJ1-5	-	-	CASSYPSGNQPQHF	TGTGCCAGCAGTTACCCCTCGGGTAATCAGCCCCAGCATTTT
TRBV19	TRBJ1-2	TRBD1	-	CASSFQGVNYGYTF	TGTGCCAGTAGTTTCCAGGGGGTGAACTATGGCTACACCTTC
TRBV7-2	TRBJ1-2	TRBD1	-	CASSATGGGYGYTF	TGTGCCAGCAGCGCGACAGGGGGTGGTTATGGCTACACCTTC
TRBV10-3	TRBJ2-5	-	-	CAISDQQETQYF	TGTGCCATCAGTGACCAACAAGAGACCCAGTACTTC
TRBV7-2	TRBJ1-3	TRBD1	-	CASSLSPGQGGNTIYF	TGTGCCAGCAGCTTATCCCCCGGACAGGGGGGAAACACCATATATTTT
TRBV7-9	TRBJ1-2	-	-	CASSGTNYGYTF	TGTGCCAGCAGCGGTACTAACTATGGCTACACCTTC
TRBV4-2	TRBJ1-5	-	-	CASSQELRGNQPQHF	TGTGCCAGCAGCCAAGAGTTGCGAGGCAATCAGCCCCAGCATTTT
TRBV7-9	TRBJ1-1	-	-	CASSLASRGNTEAFF	TGTGCCAGCAGCTTGGCCTCGCGGGGGAACACTGAAGCTTTCTTT
TRBV9	TRBJ2-7	TRBD1	once	CASSVDFDRVGEQYF	TGTGCCAGCAGCGTAGACTTTGACAGGGTGGGCGAGCAGTACTTC
TRBV7-9	TRBJ1-1	TRBD1	few	CASSPMVRQGRNTEAFF	TGTGCCAGCAGCCCAATGGTGAGACAGGGCAGGAACACTGAAGCTTTCTTT
TRBV6-1	TRBJ1-1	-	-	CASSEMTVNTEAFF	TGTGCCAGCAGTGAAATGACAGTGAACACTGAAGCTTTCTTT
TRBV20-1	TRBJ1-2	-	-	CSARGGYGYTF	TGCAGTGCTAGAGGAGGGTATGGCTACACCTTC
TRBV18	TRBJ2-1	-	-	CASSPQRTDNEQFF	TGTGCCAGCTCACCACAGCGGACAGACAATGAGCAGTTCTTC
TRBV5-4	TRBJ2-7	-	-	CASSDAVGLDLSYEQYF	TGTGCCAGCAGCGATGCAGTGGGGCTAGACCTCTCCTACGAGCAGTACTTC
TRBV28	TRBJ1-2	-	-	CASTITGVSYGYTF	TGTGCCAGCACAATTACAGGCGTATCATACGGCTACACCTTC